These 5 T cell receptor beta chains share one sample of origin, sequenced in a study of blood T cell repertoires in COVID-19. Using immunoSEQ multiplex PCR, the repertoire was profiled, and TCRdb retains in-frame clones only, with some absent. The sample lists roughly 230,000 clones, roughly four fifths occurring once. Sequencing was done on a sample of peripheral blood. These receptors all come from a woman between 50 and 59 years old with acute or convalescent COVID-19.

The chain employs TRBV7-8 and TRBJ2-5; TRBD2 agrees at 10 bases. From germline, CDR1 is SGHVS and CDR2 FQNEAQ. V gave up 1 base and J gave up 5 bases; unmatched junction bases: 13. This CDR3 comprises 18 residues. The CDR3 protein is CASSLVLTSGPPRETQYF. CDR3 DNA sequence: TGTGCCAGCAGCTTAGTACTGACTAGCGGGCCACCTCGGGAGACCCAGTACTTC.

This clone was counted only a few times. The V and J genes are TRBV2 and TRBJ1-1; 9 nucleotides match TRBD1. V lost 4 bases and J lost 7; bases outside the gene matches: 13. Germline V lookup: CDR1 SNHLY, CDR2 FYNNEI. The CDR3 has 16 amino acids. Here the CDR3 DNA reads TGTGCCAGCAGTGCACTACCGGGACAGGGACGGTTTGAAGCTTTCTTT. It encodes CASSALPGQGRFEAFF.

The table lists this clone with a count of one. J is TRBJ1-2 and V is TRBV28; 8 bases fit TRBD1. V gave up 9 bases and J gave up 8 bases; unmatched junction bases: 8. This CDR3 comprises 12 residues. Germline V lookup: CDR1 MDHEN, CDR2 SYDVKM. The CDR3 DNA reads TGTGCCAGTTACCAGGGGGCAGGGGGCTACACCTTC. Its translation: CASYQGAGGYTF.

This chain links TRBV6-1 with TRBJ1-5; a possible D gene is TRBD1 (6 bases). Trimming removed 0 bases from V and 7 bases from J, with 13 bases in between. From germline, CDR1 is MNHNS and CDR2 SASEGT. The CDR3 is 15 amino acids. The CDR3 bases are TGTGCCAGCAGTGAAGCACCGACAGGCGGACAGCCCCAGCATTTT. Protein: CASSEAPTGGQPQHF.

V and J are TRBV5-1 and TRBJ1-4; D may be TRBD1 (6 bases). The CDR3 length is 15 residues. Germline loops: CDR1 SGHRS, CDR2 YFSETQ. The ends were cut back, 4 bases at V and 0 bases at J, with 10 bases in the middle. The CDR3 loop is CASSITGTTNEKLFF. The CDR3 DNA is TGCGCCAGCAGCATCACAGGGACAACTAATGAAAAACTGTTTTTT. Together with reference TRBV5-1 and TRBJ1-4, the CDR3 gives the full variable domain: KAGVTQTPRYLIKTRGQQVTLSCSPISGHRSVSWYQQTPGQGLQFLFEYFSETQRNKGNFPGRFSGRQFSNSRSEMNVSTLELGDSALYLCASSITGTTNEKLFFGSGTQLSVL.